The T cell receptor (beta chain) under discussion was sequenced for a study of T cell responses to AZD1222 COVID-19 vaccine. The CDR3 spans 15 residues. Trimming removed 3 bases from V and 6 bases from J; junction bases left unmatched: 5. CDR1 is SGHVS and CDR2 is FNYEAQ in the germline V gene. As regards this clone: The antigen is undetermined.

Overall study findings and caveats: Spike-wide coverage was observed for vaccine-associated CD4 TCRs, with dominant responses at 160-218 and 743-854. Regions left unmutated in variants are reportedly the target of nearly half of spike-specific TCRs.

Some clones are missing from TCRdb's copy, which holds only in-frame ones; the method was immunoSEQ multiplex PCR. The sample has about 100,000 clones; roughly 93% are singletons. Sequences were derived from peripheral blood, sampled on day 0 of AZD1222 vaccination. V usage is TRBV7-6 and J usage is TRBJ1-6; TRBD1 matches at 7 bases. This receptor was obtained from an adult in good health. CDR3 residues: CASSLDGTANSPLHF. The CDR3 DNA reads TGTGCCAGCAGCTTGGATGGGACAGCTAATTCACCCCTCCACTTT.